This T cell receptor beta chain was documented in a study of blood T cell repertoires in COVID-19. About the research overall: Collection of acute and convalescent COVID-19 samples took place in the United States, Italy and Spain. PBMCs, B-cell-depleted T cells, or T cells provided the cDNA or gDNA that made up the material.

V lost 6 bases and J lost 3; bases outside the gene matches: 4. There are 14 residues in the CDR3. Sequencing was performed with immunoSEQ multiplex PCR; in TCRdb, only in-frame clones are kept and a portion is missing. Of tens of thousands of clones listed, less than 95% are singletons. The count of this clone is one. This TCR was sampled from a man in his forties or fifties with acute or convalescent COVID-19. The sequenced sample consisted of peripheral blood. The chain has TRBV23-1 and TRBJ2-3; the match to TRBD1 covers 9 bases. TRBV23-1 falls under the ORF class, with uncertain function. For the CDR3, the DNA is TGCGCCAGCAGGACCGGGACAGGGACAGATACGCAGTATTTT. Protein sequence: CASRTGTGTDTQYF.